Listed below are T cell receptor beta chains from one sample, sequenced in a study of blood T cell repertoires in COVID-19. Sequenced by immunoSEQ multiplex PCR; TCRdb stores in-frame clones only, minus some. The table includes under 90,000 clones, 87% detected once. Sequenced material: peripheral blood. All receptors derive from a man in his 60s with acute or convalescent COVID-19. The CDR3 runs from the conserved cysteine through the conserved F or W. The D gene is left open where the match is weak. Only some rows state a clone size, as once, few, many or a class for expanded clones.

J gene,V gene,clone size,D gene,CDR3 protein,CDR3 DNA
TRBJ1-4,TRBV7-8,.,.,CASSLGSGINEKLFF,TGTGCCAGCAGCTTAGGTTCAGGGATTAATGAAAAACTGTTTTTT
TRBJ1-3,TRBV7-2,.,.,CASSSDTISGNTIYF,TGTGCCAGCAGCTCGGACACCATCTCTGGAAACACCATATATTTT
TRBJ1-5,TRBV6-6,.,.,CASSYSRGLHQPQHF,TGTGCCAGCAGTTACTCGCGGGGATTACATCAGCCCCAGCATTTT
TRBJ1-1,TRBV7-3,.,.,CASSSDRNTEAFF,TGTGCCAGCAGTTCGGACAGGAACACTGAAGCTTTCTTT
TRBJ1-1,TRBV5-4,once,.,CASSLGQVNTEAFF,TGTGCCAGCAGCTTGGGACAGGTGAACACTGAAGCTTTCTTT
TRBJ1-1,TRBV2,.,.,CASSVEGFTNTEAFF,TGTGCCAGCAGTGTGGAGGGGTTCACGAACACTGAAGCTTTCTTT
TRBJ1-5,TRBV6-5,.,TRBD1,CASRPTGGQPQHF,TGTGCCAGCAGACCCACAGGGGGTCAGCCCCAGCATTTT
TRBJ2-5,TRBV19,.,TRBD2,CASSAGVETQYF,TGTGCCAGTAGTGCGGGGGTCGAGACCCAGTACTTC
TRBJ1-3,TRBV7-6,.,.,CASSLYTGTGNTIYF,TGTGCCAGCAGCTTATACACAGGGACTGGAAACACCATATATTTT
TRBJ1-1,TRBV7-2,.,TRBD1,CASSPQTGGGTEAFF,TGTGCCAGCAGCCCGCAGACAGGGGGCGGTACTGAAGCTTTCTTT
TRBJ2-3,TRBV9,once,.,CASSVGGLGPDTQYF,TGTGCCAGCAGCGTTGGGGGGTTGGGCCCAGATACGCAGTATTTT
TRBJ1-2,TRBV18,once,.,CASSPQQVTGYGYTF,TGTGCCAGCTCACCCCAACAGGTCACCGGCTATGGCTACACCTTC
TRBJ2-5,TRBV4-3,.,TRBD1,CASSQEGRGPETQYF,TGCGCCAGCAGCCAAGAGGGCAGGGGGCCCGAGACCCAGTACTTC
TRBJ2-5,TRBV6-5,once,TRBD1,CASSWTGRQETQYF,TGTGCCAGCAGCTGGACAGGGAGACAAGAGACCCAGTACTTC
TRBJ1-1,TRBV6-5,.,TRBD1,CASTLTGDTEAFF,TGTGCCAGCACACTTACAGGGGACACTGAAGCTTTCTTT
TRBJ2-7,TRBV7-8,.,.,CASSSRTTEGDEQYF,TGTGCCAGCAGCTCCCGTACGACAGAAGGAGACGAGCAGTACTTC
TRBJ1-1,TRBV30,.,.,CAWRTSVPNTEAFF,TGTGCCTGGAGAACCTCGGTACCGAACACTGAAGCTTTCTTT